These 14 T cell receptor beta chains were sequenced from one sample in a study of neoadjuvant anti-PD-1 for oral cavity cancer. The data were produced by immunoSEQ multiplex PCR, yet TCRdb's version contains in-frame clones alone and is incomplete. In the table there are 60,000 to 75,000 clones, more than 65% of which are singletons. The sample in question was PBMCs, obtained before nivolumab (anti-PD-1) treatment. Every receptor here comes from a person aged 40 to 85 with oral cavity squamous cell carcinoma.

This chain links TRBV12-5 with TRBJ2-6; a weak D match, TRBD1 (5 bases). Germline CDR1 is LGHNT and CDR2 is FRNRAP. Trimming cost V 2 bases and J 2 bases, with 10 bases left between them. This CDR3 has 16 residues. The CDR3: CASGLSSGTGANVLTF. The CDR3 nucleotides read TGTGCTAGTGGTTTGTCGTCAGGGACTGGGGCCAACGTCCTGACTTTC.

CDR3 loop: CASTGGTWTRTDTQYF. In DNA, the CDR3 is TGCGCCAGCACCGGGGGGACCTGGACTAGGACAGATACGCAGTATTTT. The chain combines TRBV5-1 with TRBJ2-3; 7 nucleotides match TRBD2. CDR1 is SGHRS and CDR2 is YFSETQ in the germline V gene. The length of the CDR3 is 16 residues. Germline trimming cut 6 bases from V and 3 bases from J; bases unmatched to any gene: 13.

The rearrangement joins TRBV6-5 to TRBJ1-2; D remains unclear. Germline V CDR1 and CDR2: MNHEY, SVGAGI. V lost 8 bases and J lost 3, with 10 bases in between. The CDR3 sequence is 12 residues long. The CDR3 region has the DNA TGTGCCAGCCGGAAAGAGGACTATGGCTACACCTTC. Its protein product is CASRKEDYGYTF.

V usage is TRBV2 and J usage is TRBJ2-3; 7 bases align to TRBD2. V lost 6 bases to trimming and J lost 4 bases; unmatched junction nucleotides: 10. Germline CDR1 SNHLY, CDR2 FYNNEI. The CDR3 contains 15 residues. CDR3 loop: CASRSGTRSADTQYF. The DNA of the CDR3 is TGTGCCAGCAGAAGCGGGACCCGGTCGGCAGATACGCAGTATTTT. The variable domain in full, completed from reference TRBV2 and TRBJ2-3, reads EPEVTQTPSHQVTQMGQEVILRCVPISNHLYFYWYRQILGQKVEFLVSFYNNEISEKSEIFDDQFSVERPDGSNFTLKIRSTKLEDSAMYFCASRSGTRSADTQYFGPGTRLTVL.

V gene TRBV15 combines with J gene TRBJ2-1, with D tentatively TRBD2 (7 bases). V was trimmed by 0 bases and J by 5 bases, leaving 11 bases between them. The CDR3 extends over 15 amino acids. Germline assignment: CDR1 LNHNV and CDR2 YYDKDF (reference sequence). The CDR3 DNA reads TGTGCCACCAGCAGAGAAGGGGGGGCCCACAATGAGCAGTTCTTC. Its protein is CATSREGGAHNEQFF. Based on the CDR3 plus reference TRBV15 and TRBJ2-1, the full variable domain is DAMVIQNPRYQVTQFGKPVTLSCSQTLNHNVMYWYQQKSSQAPKLLFHYYDKDFNNEADTPDNFQSRRPNTSFCFLDIRSPGLGDTAMYLCATSREGGAHNEQFFGPGTRLTVL.

V usage is TRBV5-4 and J usage is TRBJ2-5; a weak D match, TRBD2 (5 bases). The germline V and J ends were trimmed by 6 bases and 5 bases, with 14 bases remaining between them. This CDR3 is built from 13 residues. Germline CDR1 is SGHNT and CDR2 is YYREEE (reference sequence). The CDR3 region has the DNA TGTGCCAGCACCGGAGGTCCTCAGGAGACCCAGTACTTC. It specifies CASTGGPQETQYF.

J is TRBJ1-1 and V is TRBV6-6; the D is unclear. Germline assignment: CDR1 MNHNY and CDR2 SVGAGI (reference sequence). Trimming left V 6 bases short and J 6 bases short, with 14 bases between. This CDR3 comprises 13 residues. CDR3 sequence reads: CASSLKKAAEAFF. The CDR3 DNA is TGTGCCAGCAGCCTCAAGAAGGCGGCTGAAGCTTTCTTT.

This clone is a singleton in its sample. The V and J genes are TRBV5-1 and TRBJ2-7; the match to TRBD2 covers 8 bases. Trimming at V came to 6 bases and at J to 2 bases, leaving 10 bases not matched to a gene. Germline V gives CDR1 SGHRS, CDR2 YFSETQ. There are 15 residues in the CDR3. For the CDR3, the DNA is TGCGCCAGCAAAGGGGCTAGCGGGCTTACCTACGAGCAGTACTTC. This translates into CASKGASGLTYEQYF. Full variable domain (rest looked up from reference TRBV5-1 and TRBJ2-7): KAGVTQTPRYLIKTRGQQVTLSCSPISGHRSVSWYQQTPGQGLQFLFEYFSETQRNKGNFPGRFSGRQFSNSRSEMNVSTLELGDSALYLCASKGASGLTYEQYFGPGTRLTVT.

V usage is TRBV5-6 and J usage is TRBJ2-7, with a weak D call TRBD2 (7 bases). This CDR3 is 14 amino acids long. V was clipped by 4 bases and J by 2 bases, with 13 bases between them. The V gene's germline CDR1 is SGHDT and CDR2 YYEEEE. The CDR3 protein is CASSPGGGAYEQYF. In nucleotides, the CDR3 is TGTGCCAGCAGCCCAGGAGGGGGGGCCTACGAGCAGTACTTC.

This clone has just a few counts. This chain joins TRBV11-2 and TRBJ1-3, with D unclear. V lost 4 bases to trimming and J lost 4 bases, with 5 bases between them. In germline, CDR1 is SGHAT, CDR2 FQNNGV. CDR3 length: 12 residues. The CDR3 DNA is TGTGCCAGCAGCTCACGAGGAAACACCATATATTTT. The encoded protein is CASSSRGNTIYF.

CDR3 amino acids: CASSPTGQGNQPQHF. The CDR3 DNA is TGTGCCAGTAGCCCTACGGGACAGGGAAATCAGCCCCAGCATTTT. This chain uses TRBV19 with TRBJ1-5; 9 bases are shared with TRBD1. CDR3 length: 15 residues. V lost 6 bases and J lost 4; bases outside the gene matches: 7. CDR1 LNHDA and CDR2 SQIVND come from the germline V gene (reference sequence).

This chain links TRBV11-2 with TRBJ2-3; unclear D gene. Germline assignment: CDR1 SGHAT and CDR2 FQNNGV. Trimming left V 1 base short and J 2 bases short, with 4 bases between. The CDR3 runs to 13 residues. CDR3 DNA sequence: TGTGCCAGCAGCTTAGGGGACACAGATACGCAGTATTTT. This codes for CASSLGDTDTQYF.

V gene TRBV5-1 combines with J gene TRBJ2-7; 7 bases fit TRBD1. CDR3 length: 19 amino acids. Looked up from germline, CDR1 is SGHRS and CDR2 is YFSETQ. With 1 base clipped from V and 0 bases from J, the junction kept 16 bases outside the gene matches. In DNA, the CDR3 is TGCGCCAGCAGCTTGACCCCCTCTGCCAAGACAGGGATCTCCTACGAGCAGTACTTC. It specifies CASSLTPSAKTGISYEQYF.

This chain's CDR3 is CASSVGAHRGAYGYTF. The CDR3 DNA sequence: TGTGCCAGCAGCGTAGGAGCACATCGGGGGGCCTATGGCTACACCTTC. The J gene is TRBJ1-2, the V gene TRBV9, with D maybe TRBD1 (6 bases). The CDR3 covers 16 residues. CDR1 is SGDLS and CDR2 is YYNGEE in the germline V gene. Deletions cut 0 bases from V and 4 bases from J, with 16 bases between.